These 25 T cell receptor beta chains were all obtained from the same sample, sequenced in a study of long-term antiretroviral therapy in people with HIV. A v3.0 immunoSEQ assay was performed at survey level. Here immunoSEQ multiplex PCR was the method, and the copy in TCRdb shows in-frame clones only, minus some. The data hold about 11,000 clones, with about 88% observed a single time. Sequenced here: unsorted PBMCs, sampled 7.2 years after starting antiretroviral therapy. All receptors derive from a man aged 45-65 years with HIV.

Here the CDR3 DNA reads TGTGCCAGCGGCACGACAGGGGGAGGTAATGAGCAGTTCTTC. The encoded protein is CASGTTGGGNEQFF. The gene calls are TRBV6-5 and TRBJ2-1; 9 bases map to TRBD1. Losses at the gene ends were 8 bases for V and 7 bases for J; bases not matched to a gene: 9. Germline V gene lookup returns CDR1 MNHEY and CDR2 SVGAGI. This CDR3 contains 14 residues.

V and J are TRBV5-6 and TRBJ1-2; D perhaps matches TRBD1 (5 bases). This CDR3 is 13 amino acids long. V gave up 4 bases and J gave up 8 bases, with 15 bases separating them. Germline V gene sequence: CDR1 SGHDT, CDR2 YYEEEE. The CDR3 DNA reads TGTGCCAGCAGCCCCGGGACCGTTTGGGGCTACACCTTC. Its protein is CASSPGTVWGYTF. The full variable domain, rest sourced from reference TRBV5-6 and TRBJ1-2, is DAGVTQSPTHLIKTRGQQVTLRCSPKSGHDTVSWYQQALGQGPQFIFQYYEEEERQRGNFPDRFSGHQFPNYSSELNVNALLLGDSALYLCASSPGTVWGYTFGSGTRLTVV.

This clone was recorded once. The rearrangement links TRBV19 to TRBJ1-6, with 7 bases aligning to TRBD1. The J segment lost 8 bases and the V segment lost 6 bases, leaving 13 bases of the junction unmatched. The CDR3 totals 16 residues. Germline CDR1 LNHDA, CDR2 SQIVND (reference sequence). The CDR3 region is CASSKTGEGFHSPLHF. The CDR3, as DNA: TGTGCCAGTAGCAAAACAGGGGAGGGTTTCCATTCACCCCTCCACTTT.

The chain links TRBV4-1 to TRBJ2-1; 8 nucleotides line up with TRBD2. There are 18 residues in the CDR3. Germline lookup yields CDR1 MGHRA and CDR2 YSYEKL. Trimming cost V 0 bases and J 2 bases; bases outside gene matches: 9. CDR3 sequence (DNA): TGCGCCAGCAGCCAAGATTGGTACGGGGGGGCTACCTACAATGAGCAGTTCTTC. It specifies CASSQDWYGGATYNEQFF.

V usage is TRBV27 and J usage is TRBJ2-7; 8 nucleotides line up with TRBD2. Per the germline V gene, CDR1 is MNHEY and CDR2 is SMNVEV (reference sequence). Unmatched junction bases numbered 4, after V lost 3 bases and J lost 0 bases. The CDR3 is 15 residues long. The CDR3: CASSLASGPSYEQYF. The CDR3, as DNA: TGTGCCAGCAGTTTGGCTAGCGGGCCCTCCTACGAGCAGTACTTC.

This clone was found a few times. The chain couples TRBV13 to TRBJ2-4; D ambiguous. The germline V gene has CDR1 PRHDT and CDR2 FYEKMQ (reference sequence). With 1 base removed from V and 1 base from J, the gap between germline ends came to 11 bases. This CDR3 is built from 16 residues. The CDR3 sequence is CASSLDPATAKNIQYF. The CDR3 DNA reads TGTGCCAGCAGCTTAGATCCAGCCACGGCCAAAAACATTCAGTACTTC.

V usage is TRBV6-7 and J usage is TRBJ2-7; tentative D call: TRBD1 (5 bases). TRBV6-7 carries the ORF label, with uncertain function. The CDR3 covers 15 residues. V gave up 5 bases and J gave up 0 bases, with 14 bases separating them. CDR3 residues: CASSKQGAVSYEQYF. The CDR3 DNA is TGTGCCAGCAGTAAGCAGGGTGCCGTCTCCTACGAGCAGTACTTC.

A note on this clone: Other DNA sequences of this sample code for an identical CDR3. The CDR3 here is CASSIVTGAYNEQFF. The CDR3 DNA is TGTGCCAGTAGTATAGTTACAGGGGCTTACAATGAGCAGTTCTTC. V gene TRBV19 combines with J gene TRBJ2-1; 7 bases fit TRBD1. V lost 1 base to trimming and J lost 4 bases; unmatched junction nucleotides: 4. CDR1 is LNHDA, CDR2 SQIVND, per germline (reference sequence). This CDR3 has 15 residues.

The chain couples TRBV6-5 to TRBJ2-7; 8 bases match TRBD2. Germline CDR1 reads MNHEY; CDR2 reads SVGAGI. V lost 6 bases and J lost 7; bases outside the gene matches: 8. The CDR3 is made up of 13 amino acids. The CDR3 DNA is TGTGCCAGCAGCCCAGGACTAGCCGGGGAGCAGTACTTC. Translated, it gives CASSPGLAGEQYF.

The gene calls are TRBV7-9 and TRBJ2-6, with D maybe TRBD2 (5 bases). The CDR3 spans 15 residues. Germline V gene sequence: CDR1 SEHNR, CDR2 FQNEAQ (reference sequence). Trimming shortened V by 5 bases and J by 2 bases, and 10 bases separated the two germline ends. CDR3 bases: TGTGCCAGCAGCCCCCAGGAGGCTGGGGCCAACGTCCTGACTTTC. Protein: CASSPQEAGANVLTF.

The table lists this clone with a count of one. The genes are TRBV23-1 and TRBJ1-6; 7 nucleotides align to TRBD1. TRBV23-1 is treated as an ORF (open reading frame) with a function not yet certain. The CDR3 has 17 amino acids. Unmatched junction bases numbered 13, after V lost 4 bases and J lost 7 bases. The CDR3 DNA reads TGCGCCAGCAGTCGTTCGAGTGGGACAGACAAGAATTCACCCCTCCACTTT. Amino acid sequence: CASSRSSGTDKNSPLHF.

This sequence joins TRBV27 and TRBJ1-2, with TRBD1 matching 9 bases. Germline values: CDR1 MNHEY, CDR2 SMNVEV (reference sequence). The CDR3 runs 15 residues. Trimming took 1 base from V and 3 from J; bases not matched to a gene: 3. CDR3 loop: CASSLYTGGDYGYTF. CDR3 nucleotides: TGTGCCAGCAGTTTATACACAGGGGGCGACTATGGCTACACCTTC.

This clone was seen once. The chain combines TRBV19 with TRBJ2-2; perhaps D is TRBD1 or TRBD2 (5 bases each). CDR3 length: 14 amino acids. The germline gives CDR1 LNHDA, CDR2 SQIVND (reference sequence). V shed 7 bases and J shed 4 bases, with 13 bases lying between them. This CDR3 is CASNVGESTGELFF. The CDR3 DNA reads TGTGCCAGTAATGTAGGGGAGAGCACCGGGGAGCTGTTTTTT.

The chain carries TRBV30 and TRBJ1-1, with 9 nucleotides matching TRBD1. The CDR3 is 11 amino acids. The trim removed 5 bases at V and 8 bases at J, leaving 3 bases unmatched. Germline V gene sequence: CDR1 GTSNPN, CDR2 SVGIG (reference sequence). CDR3 residues: CAWGDRVEAFF. CDR3 sequence (DNA): TGTGCCTGGGGGGACAGGGTCGAAGCTTTCTTT.

This chain joins TRBV5-4 and TRBJ2-1, with 8 bases that match TRBD1. With V trimmed by 9 bases and J by 9 bases, 11 bases remained unmatched. This CDR3 spans 13 amino acids. Germline assignment: CDR1 SGHNT and CDR2 YYREEE (reference sequence). The CDR3 bases are TGTGCCATCAACTTCAGGGGGCTTAGTGAGCAGTTCTTC. The encoded protein is CAINFRGLSEQFF.

V gene TRBV12-5 combines with J gene TRBJ2-1; D might be TRBD1 or TRBD2, each matching 5 bases. The CDR3 length is 13 residues. V gave up 0 bases and J gave up 9 bases, with 9 bases separating them. The germline V gene has CDR1 LGHNT and CDR2 FRNRAP. The CDR3, as DNA: TGTGCTAGTGGTTTGGTGGGGGACGGTGAGCAGTTCTTC. Residues: CASGLVGDGEQFF.

This clone appeared once. The genes are TRBV7-9 and TRBJ1-1; D is perhaps TRBD1 (5 bases). The CDR3 consists of 14 residues. Germline V gene sequence: CDR1 SEHNR, CDR2 FQNEAQ (reference sequence). Trimming shortened V by 0 bases and J by 8 bases, and 13 bases separated the two germline ends. This chain's CDR3 is CASSLALGQGEAFF. DNA for the CDR3: TGTGCCAGCAGCTTAGCCCTCGGACAAGGGGAAGCTTTCTTT.

The CDR3 region has the DNA TGTGCCAGTAGTCACGGGACGGAGAACACTGAAGCTTTCTTT. It codes for CASSHGTENTEAFF. The chain has TRBV19 and TRBJ1-1; D might be TRBD1 (5 bases). Germline CDR1 reads LNHDA; CDR2 reads SQIVND (reference sequence). The CDR3 totals 14 residues. Trimming pared 5 bases from V and 1 base from J, leaving 11 bases between.

This clone came up a few times. The genes are TRBV7-2 and TRBJ1-4; 7 bases line up with TRBD1. The junction had 4 bases not matched to a gene; V was cut back by 1 base and J by 2 bases. The CDR3 length is 16 residues. Per germline, CDR1 SGHTA and CDR2 FQGNSA. This chain's CDR3 is CASSLEGARTNEKLFF. DNA for the CDR3: TGTGCCAGCAGCTTAGAGGGGGCTAGGACTAATGAAAAACTGTTTTTT.

This clone was recorded only once. The chain couples TRBV28 to TRBJ1-5; D unresolved. This CDR3 has 15 amino acids. Germline CDR1 is MDHEN and CDR2 is SYDVKM. V shed 3 bases and J shed 7 bases, with 16 bases lying between them. The CDR3 loop is CASSLVETLNQPQHF. CDR3 coding DNA: TGTGCCAGCAGTTTGGTCGAGACCCTAAACCAGCCCCAGCATTTT.

The chain uses TRBV5-6 and TRBJ1-3; maybe TRBD1 (5 bases). The germline CDR1 and CDR2 sequences are SGHDT and YYEEEE. Between the trimmed V and J ends, which lost 2 bases and 0 bases, there was a span of 9 bases. CDR3 size: 15 residues. The CDR3 region is CASSFRQSSGNTIYF. The CDR3 DNA is TGTGCCAGCAGCTTCCGACAGAGCTCTGGAAACACCATATATTTT.

This clone was observed a single time. The gene calls are TRBV11-3 and TRBJ1-1; D gene ambiguous. From germline, CDR1 is SGHNT and CDR2 YENEEA. Trimming left V 2 bases short and J 0 bases short, with 10 bases between. The CDR3 covers 15 residues. The CDR3 loop is CASSLPAGVNTEAFF. The CDR3 coding sequence is TGTGCCAGCAGCTTACCAGCAGGTGTGAACACTGAAGCTTTCTTT.

The V call is TRBV19, the J call TRBJ2-7; 7 bases are shared with TRBD1. The CDR3 is made up of 16 amino acids. In germline, CDR1 is LNHDA, CDR2 SQIVND (reference sequence). The ends lost 0 bases at V and 3 bases at J; junction bases unmatched: 8. CDR3 sequence: CASSIDSGTAHYEQYF. The CDR3 DNA reads as TGTGCCAGTAGTATAGACTCCGGGACAGCCCACTACGAGCAGTACTTC.

This chain uses TRBV29-1 with TRBJ1-1, with 8 nucleotides matching TRBD1. Germline V gene lookup returns CDR1 SQVTM and CDR2 ANQGSEA. The J segment lost 5 bases and the V segment lost 4 bases, leaving 9 bases of the junction unmatched. CDR3 length: 14 amino acids. The CDR3 reads CSVVADRVPTEAFF. CDR3 nucleotide sequence: TGCAGCGTTGTGGCGGACAGGGTTCCAACTGAAGCTTTCTTT. The full variable domain, its missing parts supplied by reference TRBV29-1 and TRBJ1-1, is SAVISQKPSRDICQRGTSLTIQCQVDSQVTMMFWYRQQPGQSLTLIATANQGSEATYESGFVIDKFPISRPNLTFSTLTVSNMSPEDSSIYLCSVVADRVPTEAFFGQGTRLTVV.

V is TRBV5-1 and J is TRBJ1-1, with D uncertain. Germline CDR1 reads SGHRS; CDR2 reads YFSETQ. CDR3 length equals 13 residues. Trimming cost V 1 base and J 7 bases, with 11 bases left between them. CDR3: CASSLRDRDEAFF. CDR3 DNA sequence: TGCGCCAGCAGCTTGCGGGATAGAGATGAAGCTTTCTTT. Based on the CDR3 plus reference TRBV5-1 and TRBJ1-1, the full variable domain is KAGVTQTPRYLIKTRGQQVTLSCSPISGHRSVSWYQQTPGQGLQFLFEYFSETQRNKGNFPGRFSGRQFSNSRSEMNVSTLELGDSALYLCASSLRDRDEAFFGQGTRLTVV.